These 23 T cell receptor beta chains originate from one sample sequenced in a study of cytomegalovirus exposure and HLA in healthy donors. The PCR ran on 60 Vbeta and 13 Jbeta primers. Libraries were prepared by immunoSEQ multiplex PCR; TCRdb keeps only in-frame clonotypes and omits some of them. The data show about 31,000 clones, with around two thirds seen just once and 20% to 25% held by the top ten. Sequencing used PBMCs. The source of these receptors is a man between 50 and 59 years old in good health and CMV-seropositive.

This clone was observed a few times. CDR3 sequence (DNA): TGTGCCAGCAGTCAAGGCTGGGGGACAGGGGGCTACGAGCAGTACTTC. Protein product: CASSQGWGTGGYEQYF. The chain uses TRBV6-1 and TRBJ2-7, with TRBD1 matching over 11 bases. CDR1 and CDR2 from the germline V gene are MNHNS and SASEGT. J gave up 3 bases and V 5 bases, and 9 bases lay outside the gene matches. The CDR3 has 16 amino acids.

The V and J genes are TRBV7-6 and TRBJ1-2, with unresolved D. Germline V gene sequence: CDR1 SGHVS, CDR2 FNYEAQ. Trimming shortened V by 1 base and J by 7 bases, and 7 bases separated the two germline ends. CDR3 size: 12 residues. In DNA, the CDR3 is TGTGCCAGCAGCTTAGACCACTTTGGCTACACCTTC. Protein: CASSLDHFGYTF.

In its sample, this clone was seen a few times. The V call is TRBV19, the J call TRBJ1-1; 8 bases match TRBD1. J lost 9 bases, V lost 10 bases, and 13 bases had no gene match. CDR3 length: 13 amino acids. Germline V gives CDR1 LNHDA, CDR2 SQIVND (reference sequence). CDR3 in DNA: TGTGCCACTAATACCATTGGGACAGGTAAAGCTTTCTTT. As protein: CATNTIGTGKAFF.

This clone was recorded only once. The gene calls are TRBV7-7 and TRBJ1-3, with 9 bases fitting TRBD1. The germline gives CDR1 SSHAT, CDR2 FNYEAQ (reference sequence). The trim removed 5 bases at V and 0 bases at J, leaving 8 bases unmatched. This CDR3 spans 17 amino acids. The CDR3 nucleotides read TGTGCCAGCAGCCCGGACAGGGGTACCGTCTCTGGAAACACCATATATTTT. Translation gives CASSPDRGTVSGNTIYF.

The chain combines TRBV6-1 with TRBJ2-2; weak D call: TRBD1 (5 bases). V was trimmed by 6 bases and J by 3 bases, leaving 14 bases between them. Germline-derived CDR1 and CDR2 are MNHNS and SASEGT. CDR3 length equals 15 residues. CDR3 loop: CASRIPGRDTGELFF. DNA for the CDR3: TGTGCCAGCAGGATCCCGGGCAGGGACACCGGGGAGCTGTTTTTT.

This clone was seen more than once but under ten times. The chain carries TRBV14 and TRBJ1-1; 9 positions match TRBD1. Germline CDR1 and CDR2: SGHDN and FVKESK. The CDR3 loop spans 16 amino acids. With V trimmed by 4 bases and J by 4 bases, 10 bases remained unmatched. Written as DNA, the CDR3 is TGTGCCAGCAGCCCCACGGGACAGGGTTTGAGCACTGAAGCTTTCTTT. This gives the protein CASSPTGQGLSTEAFF.

This clone has more than one count but fewer than ten. The chain employs TRBV6-5 and TRBJ2-6; D is unclear. CDR1 is MNHEY, CDR2 SVGAGI, per germline. The CDR3 totals 15 residues. V lost 3 bases and J lost 0, with 6 bases in between. CDR3 residues: CASSYSRSGANVLTF. The CDR3 DNA reads TGTGCCAGCAGTTATTCCCGCTCTGGGGCCAACGTCCTGACTTTC.

The chain carries TRBV20-1 and TRBJ2-7; D gene uncertain. CDR1 is DFQATT and CDR2 is SNEGSKA in the germline V gene (reference sequence). V gave up 2 bases and J gave up 1 base, with 3 bases separating them. The CDR3 spans 11 residues. The CDR3 nucleotides are TGCAGTGCTAGACGTTCCTACGAGCAGTACTTC. Translating gives CSARRSYEQYF.

The chain recombines TRBV5-6 with TRBJ1-5, with D possibly matching TRBD1 (5 bases). CDR1 and CDR2 (germline): SGHDT, YYEEEE. V was cut by 0 bases and J by 7 bases, with 17 bases left in between. There are 16 residues in the CDR3. CDR3 loop: CASSLGQGGFIQPQHF. CDR3 in DNA: TGTGCCAGCAGCTTGGGTCAGGGAGGTTTCATACAGCCCCAGCATTTT.

The chain uses TRBV29-1 and TRBJ2-3, with 7 bases fitting TRBD2. The germline V gene encodes CDR1 SQVTM and CDR2 ANQGSEA. Trimming took 4 bases from V and 2 from J; bases not matched to a gene: 3. The CDR3 runs to 13 residues. DNA for the CDR3: TGCAGCGTTGCTAGCGGCTTCACAGATACGCAGTATTTT. This encodes CSVASGFTDTQYF.

This clone came up once. The rearrangement links TRBV7-7 to TRBJ2-5; D might be TRBD1 (6 bases). The germline V gene encodes CDR1 SSHAT and CDR2 FNYEAQ (reference sequence). Trimming shortened V by 2 bases and J by 2 bases, and 12 bases separated the two germline ends. The CDR3 totals 15 residues. CDR3 DNA: TGTGCCAGCAGCTTACGCTGGGGGCCTCAAGAGACCCAGTACTTC. Protein sequence: CASSLRWGPQETQYF.

This clone came up a few times. The genes are TRBV6-6 and TRBJ2-1, with TRBD1 matching 11 bases. Germline trimming cut 6 bases from V and 8 bases from J; bases unmatched to any gene: 9. This CDR3 is 15 amino acids long. The germline gives CDR1 MNHNY, CDR2 SVGAGI (reference sequence). The CDR3 region is CASRAPGQGVHEQFF. The CDR3, as DNA: TGTGCCAGCAGGGCTCCGGGACAGGGGGTCCATGAGCAGTTCTTC.

The chain recombines TRBV30 with TRBJ2-7; tentative D call: TRBD2 (7 bases). The V gene's germline CDR1 is GTSNPN and CDR2 SVGIG (reference sequence). V shed 1 base and J shed 3 bases, with 13 bases lying between them. The length of the CDR3 is 14 residues. The CDR3 region is CAWSGGGLNYEQYF. The CDR3 region has the DNA TGTGCCTGGAGTGGGGGGGGCCTAAACTACGAGCAGTACTTC.

V usage is TRBV29-1 and J usage is TRBJ2-1; D remains unclear. V was shortened by 3 bases and J by 0 bases, with 9 bases between the two germline ends. The V gene's germline CDR1 is SQVTM and CDR2 ANQGSEA. This CDR3 is built from 14 residues. CDR3 residues: CSVDPTSSYNEQFF. The DNA of the CDR3 is TGCAGCGTTGATCCCACGAGCTCCTACAATGAGCAGTTCTTC.

This clone was recorded only once. This chain connects TRBV18 to TRBJ2-6; no clear D gene. CDR1 is KGHSH, CDR2 LQKENI, per germline. The CDR3 runs 15 residues. The V end was cut by 5 bases, the J end by 2 bases, with 10 bases between. The CDR3 loop is CASSSLQTGANVLTF. The CDR3 region has the DNA TGTGCCAGCTCATCCCTCCAGACTGGGGCCAACGTCCTGACTTTC.

As for this clone: At one boundary the junction diverges from the germline segment, which might be a read error. V usage is TRBV2 and J usage is TRBJ1-6; 8 bases match TRBD1. CDR3 length equals 12 residues. In germline, CDR1 is SNHLY, CDR2 FYNNEI. The CDR3, as DNA: TGTGCCAGCAATCGGGACAGGCGCCTCAAGTACTTT. Translated, it gives CASNRDRRLKYF.

J is TRBJ2-1 and V is TRBV10-3; 7 nucleotides line up with TRBD1. The V and J ends lost 2 bases and 10 bases, in that order; junction bases with no gene match: 2. Germline CDR1 ENHRY, CDR2 SYGVKD. There are 12 residues in the CDR3. The CDR3 reads CAISETGDEQFF. Written as DNA, the CDR3 is TGTGCCATCAGTGAGACAGGGGACGAGCAGTTCTTC.

The V gene is TRBV4-3, the J gene TRBJ1-6; D is uncertain. Germline assignment: CDR1 LGHNA and CDR2 YSLEER. V gave up 0 bases and J gave up 10 bases, with 13 bases separating them. This CDR3 spans 15 amino acids. CDR3 region: CASSQDESSRSPLHF. Written as DNA, the CDR3 is TGCGCCAGCAGCCAAGATGAGAGCTCCAGGTCACCCCTCCACTTT.

This sequence joins TRBV9 and TRBJ2-4; maybe TRBD1 (6 bases). CDR3 size: 14 residues. The V end was cut by 3 bases, the J end by 9 bases, with 16 bases between. Per the germline V gene, CDR1 is SGDLS and CDR2 is YYNGEE. The CDR3 DNA follows: TGTGCCAGCAGCGCACAGGGAAACTTGGCCATTCAGTACTTC. It is translated as CASSAQGNLAIQYF.

The chain employs TRBV28 and TRBJ2-4; the D gene is possibly TRBD2 (6 bases). Germline assignment: CDR1 MDHEN and CDR2 SYDVKM. The CDR3 consists of 14 residues. The V end was cut by 6 bases, the J end by 8 bases, with 17 bases between. In DNA, the CDR3 is TGTGCCAGCAGCGTCGGGAGTATTGGGGACATTCAGTACTTC. Amino acid sequence: CASSVGSIGDIQYF.

This chain connects TRBV27 to TRBJ1-5; TRBD1 aligns across 8 bases. There are 13 residues in the CDR3. The germline CDR1 and CDR2 sequences are MNHEY and SMNVEV (reference sequence). Losses at the gene ends were 4 bases for V and 10 bases for J; bases not matched to a gene: 6. The DNA for the CDR3 is TGTGCCAGCAGTTCTACCAGGGGGCAACCCCAGCATTTT. Amino acids: CASSSTRGQPQHF.

V gene TRBV5-1 combines with J gene TRBJ2-7, with 8 bases lining up with TRBD2. CDR1 and CDR2 (germline): SGHRS, YFSETQ. This CDR3 has 15 residues. J gave up 3 bases and V 5 bases, and 10 bases lay outside the gene matches. Written as DNA, the CDR3 is TGCGCCAGCAGGGCGGGGGCGGGAGGCAGCTACGAGCAGTACTTC. Its translation: CASRAGAGGSYEQYF.

CDR3 DNA sequence: TGCAGTGCTAGAGGGACAGTTGAAGCTTTCTTT. It codes for CSARGTVEAFF. The chain uses TRBV20-1 and TRBJ1-1, with D possibly TRBD1 on 6 matching bases. The ends were cut back, 1 base at V and 7 bases at J, with 7 bases in the middle. Germline lookup yields CDR1 DFQATT and CDR2 SNEGSKA (reference sequence). This CDR3 spans 11 amino acids.